This T cell receptor (beta chain) was profiled in a study of T cells expressing NK-cell markers. The overall study: Each TCR beta repertoire originated in sorted T cells that were CD3+CD56+NKG2C+, CD3+CD56+NKG2C- or CD3+CD56-NKG2C+.

Germline values: CDR1 SGDLS, CDR2 YYNGEE. CDR3 size: 16 residues. For this clonotype: The antigen is undetermined.

Study-level points and caveats: The study found dominant NKG2C+ clonotypes at about 1.0-7.0% of CD8+ T cells in over 5 donors. Whether expanded NKG2C+ T cell clones were HCMV specific stayed uncertain. A few donors likewise had their CD3+CD56-NKG2C+ fraction led by these clonotypes.

Each CDR3 protein gets one entry in TCRdb, which reprocessed the 5' RACE reads and gives no DNA. The ten most abundant clones cover approximately 0.41% of a sample with more than 250,000 distinct CDR3 sequences. The sequenced sample consisted of blood T cells: a sorted CD56 or NKG2C T cell subset, CD4+ or CD8+ T cells, or bulk PBMC T cells (not recorded which). The TCR comes from a man aged 18 to 29 in good health. The chain couples TRBV9 to TRBJ2-1; TCRdb calls TRBD1, which cannot be checked without DNA. The CDR3 protein is CASSVGADHRYNEQFF.